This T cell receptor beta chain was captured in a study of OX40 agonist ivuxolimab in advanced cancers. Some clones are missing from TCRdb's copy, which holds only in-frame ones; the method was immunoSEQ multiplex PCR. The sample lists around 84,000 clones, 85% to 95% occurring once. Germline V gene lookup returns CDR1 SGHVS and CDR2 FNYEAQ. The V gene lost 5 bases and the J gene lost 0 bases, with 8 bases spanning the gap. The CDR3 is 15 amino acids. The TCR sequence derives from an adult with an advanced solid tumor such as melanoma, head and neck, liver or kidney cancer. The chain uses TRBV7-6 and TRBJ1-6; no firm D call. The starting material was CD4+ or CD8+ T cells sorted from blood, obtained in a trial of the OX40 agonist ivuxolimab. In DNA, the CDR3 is TGTGCCAGCAGCCGGACGAGCTCCTATAATTCACCCCTCCACTTT. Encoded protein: CASSRTSSYNSPLHF.